The next 6 T cell receptor beta chains were all read from a single sample in a study of shared clonotypes between healthy human individuals. Clones were read by immunoSEQ multiplex PCR, and TCRdb kept only the in-frame ones, dropping some. Among 150,000 to 200,000 clones, over 85% were seen once, and the ten largest hold more than 0.065%. The sequenced sample consisted of naive CD4+ T cells sorted from blood. The subset is: CD45RA+ positively selected. The receptors stem from a woman in her 30s in good health.

V gene TRBV6-6 combines with J gene TRBJ2-1; the D gene is possibly TRBD2 (6 bases). This CDR3 has 16 amino acids. Germline V gives CDR1 MNHNY, CDR2 SVGAGI (reference sequence). Trimming removed 6 bases from V and 7 bases from J, with 22 bases in between. The DNA of the CDR3 is TGTGCCAGCAGGGACTCCGGGACTCCAAGGCGTAATGAGCAGTTCTTC. Encoded protein: CASRDSGTPRRNEQFF.

This chain joins TRBV27 and TRBJ2-1, with D unclear. Germline V gene lookup returns CDR1 MNHEY and CDR2 SMNVEV (reference sequence). The V and J ends lost 5 bases and 5 bases respectively, with 4 bases between them. This CDR3 has 11 residues. CDR3 in DNA: TGTGCCAGCAGTCAGAACAATGAGCAGTTCTTC. Encoded protein: CASSQNNEQFF.

The chain joins TRBV6-4 to TRBJ1-2; D possibly corresponds to TRBD1 (5 bases). The length of the CDR3 is 13 residues. Between the trimmed V and J ends, which lost 0 bases and 8 bases, there was a span of 10 bases. Germline-derived CDR1 and CDR2 are MRHNA and SNTAGT. In nucleotides, the CDR3 is TGTGCCAGCAGTGACTCCAGGGCGGGGGGCTACACCTTC. Protein sequence: CASSDSRAGGYTF.

The V gene is TRBV5-6, the J gene TRBJ2-5; a weak D match, TRBD2 (5 bases). Judging by the DNA end, TRBJ2-7 fits better; the J call may be wrong. The CDR3 runs 14 residues. Germline V gives CDR1 SGHDT, CDR2 YYEEEE. The CDR3 bases are TGTGCCAGCAGCTTGGGAGGGAGAATCGACGAGCAGTACTTC. It translates to CASSLGGRIDEQYF.

The chain links TRBV13 to TRBJ2-5, with TRBD2 identical over 14 bases. CDR1 and CDR2 (germline): PRHDT, FYEKMQ (reference sequence). CDR3 length equals 14 residues. The V gene end was trimmed by 10 bases and the J gene end by 5 bases; junction bases not matched to a gene: 6. The CDR3, as DNA: TGTGCCACCAGACTAGCGGGAGGGCGGGAGACCCAGTACTTC. Amino acids: CATRLAGGRETQYF.

This clone was found once. The CDR3 nucleotides read TGTGCCAGCAGCATGGCGGTGGGCTCTGGAAACACCATATATTTT. It specifies CASSMAVGSGNTIYF. The gene calls are TRBV7-9 and TRBJ1-3; D gene ambiguous. Trimming shortened V by 5 bases and J by 0 bases, and 11 bases separated the two germline ends. The germline CDR1 and CDR2 sequences are SEHNR and FQNEAQ (reference sequence). The CDR3 length is 15 residues. Full variable domain (rest looked up from reference TRBV7-9 and TRBJ1-3): DTGVSQNPRHKITKRGQNVTFRCDPISEHNRLYWYRQTLGQGPEFLTYFQNEAQLEKSRLLSDRFSAERPKGSFSTLEIQRTEQGDSAMYLCASSMAVGSGNTIYFGEGSWLTVV.